These 14 T cell receptor beta chains were all obtained from the same sample, sequenced in a study of beta chain features in type 1 diabetes. Regarding the study as a whole: Type 1 diabetes patients had TCRB CDR3s that were shorter (moderately but significantly so) in all four CD4+ subsets.

The sequenced template was cDNA made from the entire isolated RNA. The protocol was immunoSEQ multiplex PCR, while the TCRdb copy is restricted to in-frame clones and leaves out a portion. The data contain over 150,000 clones, around 8% of them seen just once; the ten biggest clones take up 0.94%. No antigen has been assigned to these receptors. Sequencing was performed on central memory CD4+ T cells from blood. These receptors were taken from a woman aged 40 to 50 with type 1 diabetes.

This clone was counted a few times. The CDR3 coding sequence is TGTGCCAGCAGTGAGGTGACACAGAACACCGGGGAGCTGTTTTTT. It yields the protein CASSEVTQNTGELFF. This sequence joins TRBV2 and TRBJ2-2, with no clear D. This CDR3 has 15 residues. Trimming stripped 3 bases from V and 1 base from J, with 9 bases between. Per germline, CDR1 SNHLY and CDR2 FYNNEI.

This clone was counted a few times. The V and J genes are TRBV5-4 and TRBJ2-7, with D perhaps TRBD1 (6 bases). The ends were cut back, 3 bases at V and 6 bases at J, with 10 bases in the middle. The CDR3 contains 12 residues. Germline values: CDR1 SGHNT, CDR2 YYREEE (reference sequence). The CDR3 loop reads CASSWDKGEQYF. The CDR3 DNA reads as TGTGCCAGCAGCTGGGACAAGGGCGAGCAGTACTTC. Looking up the rest from reference TRBV5-4 and TRBJ2-7 gives the full variable domain: ETGVTQSPTHLIKTRGQQVTLRCSSQSGHNTVSWYQQALGQGPQFIFQYYREEENGRGNFPPRFSGLQFPNYSSELNVNALELDDSALYLCASSWDKGEQYFGPGTRLTVT.

This clone was observed a handful of times. The rearrangement uses TRBV6-5 and TRBJ1-2, with 8 bases fitting TRBD1. The CDR3 totals 11 residues. The trim removed 6 bases at V and 7 bases at J, leaving 1 base unmatched. Germline assignment: CDR1 MNHEY and CDR2 SVGAGI. CDR3 region: CASRQGAGYTF. CDR3 DNA: TGTGCCAGCAGGCAGGGGGCTGGCTACACCTTC.

This clone has just a few counts. The chain uses TRBV18 and TRBJ2-2; maybe TRBD1 (5 bases). The V end lost 6 bases, the J end lost 0 bases, and 11 bases lay between the germline ends. In germline, CDR1 is KGHSH, CDR2 LQKENI. The CDR3 runs to 15 residues. The chain's CDR3 is CASSLTVANTGELFF. The CDR3 region has the DNA TGTGCCAGCTCCCTGACAGTCGCGAACACCGGGGAGCTGTTTTTT.

This clone has just a few counts. The chain is built from TRBV28 and TRBJ2-1, with 7 bases lining up with TRBD1. Germline CDR1 and CDR2: MDHEN and SYDVKM. V lost 6 bases, J lost 5 bases, and 10 bases stayed unmatched. CDR3 length: 15 amino acids. The CDR3 sequence: CASRSTGSGNNEQFF. The CDR3 bases are TGTGCCAGCAGATCGACAGGGTCCGGAAACAATGAGCAGTTCTTC.

This clone was seen a few times. The rearrangement uses TRBV2 and TRBJ2-1, with 7 bases that match TRBD1. The germline V gene encodes CDR1 SNHLY and CDR2 FYNNEI. This CDR3 spans 16 amino acids. V shed 1 base, J shed 6 bases, and the junction held 9 bases outside the gene matches. As DNA, the CDR3 is TGTGCCAGCAGTGAAGTCGGCCGACAGGGTAGCAATGAGCAGTTCTTC. Protein product: CASSEVGRQGSNEQFF.

This clone was detected a few times. The chain uses TRBV29-1 and TRBJ2-4; the match to TRBD2 covers 7 bases. CDR1 is SQVTM and CDR2 is ANQGSEA in the germline V gene. J lost 0 bases, V lost 7 bases, and 9 bases had no gene match. The CDR3 runs to 15 residues. CDR3 sequence reads: CSAGGGEEAKNIQYF. In DNA, the CDR3 is TGCAGCGCTGGGGGGGGAGAGGAAGCCAAAAACATTCAGTACTTC.

This clone came up many times. The chain is built from TRBV30 and TRBJ1-4; tentatively, D is TRBD1 (6 bases). Trimming shortened V by 4 bases and J by 8 bases, and 17 bases separated the two germline ends. The CDR3 is 14 residues long. Looked up from germline, CDR1 is GTSNPN and CDR2 is SVGIG (reference sequence). The chain's CDR3 is CAWTKATGGEKLFF. CDR3 in DNA: TGTGCCTGGACTAAGGCCACGGGGGGCGAAAAACTGTTTTTT.

This clone has more than one count but fewer than ten. The genes are TRBV28 and TRBJ1-4; 9 bases are a match to TRBD1. Germline V gene sequence: CDR1 MDHEN, CDR2 SYDVKM. Germline trimming cut 2 bases from V and 10 bases from J; bases unmatched to any gene: 11. The CDR3 is 16 residues long. The CDR3 reads CASSLATGGRLGKLFF. DNA of the CDR3: TGTGCCAGCAGTTTAGCCACAGGGGGCCGTCTCGGAAAACTGTTTTTT.

The chain combines TRBV7-3 with TRBJ1-1; D remains unclear. Trimming removed 5 bases at V and 11 bases at J, with 12 bases between. This CDR3 spans 11 amino acids. Germline V gives CDR1 SGHTA, CDR2 FQGTGA. The CDR3 DNA follows: TGTGCCAGCAGCGGGCTCTCGGGGGCTTTCTTT. Amino acids: CASSGLSGAFF.

This clone was observed a handful of times. J is TRBJ1-5 and V is TRBV7-2; unclear D gene. The CDR3 is 15 amino acids. V was trimmed by 2 bases and J by 3 bases, leaving 11 bases between them. From germline, CDR1 is SGHTA and CDR2 FQGNSA. The CDR3 loop reads CASSLKRQDNQPQHF. The CDR3 DNA sequence: TGTGCCAGCAGCTTAAAGCGGCAGGACAATCAGCCCCAGCATTTT.

This clone was found a few times. The chain recombines TRBV7-9 with TRBJ2-2; D unclear. The CDR3 sequence is 13 residues long. V lost 1 base to trimming and J lost 8 bases, with 8 bases between them. Germline loops: CDR1 SEHNR, CDR2 FQNEAQ (reference sequence). CDR3 nucleotides: TGTGCCAGCAGCTTAGAATCCCCAGGGGAGCTGTTTTTT. Encoded protein: CASSLESPGELFF.

The rearrangement links TRBV4-1 to TRBJ1-2, with TRBD1 as a possible D gene (5 bases). Germline V gene sequence: CDR1 MGHRA, CDR2 YSYEKL. The CDR3 totals 15 residues. V shed 1 base and J shed 6 bases, with 15 bases lying between them. CDR3 protein: CASSQGEGQKDGYTF. The CDR3 DNA sequence: TGCGCCAGCAGCCAAGGGGAGGGGCAGAAGGATGGCTACACCTTC.

The V gene is TRBV28, the J gene TRBJ2-1; 11 bases match TRBD1. Germline values: CDR1 MDHEN, CDR2 SYDVKM. V dropped 10 bases and J dropped 10; count of bases not matched to a gene: 9. This CDR3 is 13 amino acids long. CDR3 nucleotides: TGTGCCACCTATGGACAGGGGGCGGGAGAGCAGTTCTTC. It codes for CATYGQGAGEQFF. The entire variable domain, with the rest obtained from reference TRBV28 and TRBJ2-1, is as follows: DVKVTQSSRYLVKRTGEKVFLECVQDMDHENMFWYRQDPGLGLRLIYFSYDVKMKEKGDIPEGYSVSREKKERFSLILESASTNQTSMYLCATYGQGAGEQFFGPGTRLTVL.